This T cell receptor beta chain was sequenced during a study of response to subunit inactivated influenza vaccine. TCRdb ran MiXCR on the RT-PCR reads and lists one entry per CDR3 protein. Among 500,000 to 750,000 distinct CDR3 sequences listed, around 15% were seen once. This clonotype showed up just a few times. Germline V gene lookup returns CDR1 DFQATT and CDR2 SNEGSKA (reference sequence). Trimming took 2 bases from V and 0 from J, leaving 11 bases between them. This CDR3 contains 15 residues. The chain employs TRBV20-1 and TRBJ1-5; the D gene is possibly TRBD1 (5 bases). The sample was PBMCs from blood, taken less than 13 days after vaccination. The clonotype originates from a man aged 50 to 59 who received an inactivated influenza vaccine. The DNA of the CDR3 is TGCAGTGCTAGACTATCGGGGGATAGCAATCAGCCCCAGCATTTT. Protein: CSARLSGDSNQPQHF.